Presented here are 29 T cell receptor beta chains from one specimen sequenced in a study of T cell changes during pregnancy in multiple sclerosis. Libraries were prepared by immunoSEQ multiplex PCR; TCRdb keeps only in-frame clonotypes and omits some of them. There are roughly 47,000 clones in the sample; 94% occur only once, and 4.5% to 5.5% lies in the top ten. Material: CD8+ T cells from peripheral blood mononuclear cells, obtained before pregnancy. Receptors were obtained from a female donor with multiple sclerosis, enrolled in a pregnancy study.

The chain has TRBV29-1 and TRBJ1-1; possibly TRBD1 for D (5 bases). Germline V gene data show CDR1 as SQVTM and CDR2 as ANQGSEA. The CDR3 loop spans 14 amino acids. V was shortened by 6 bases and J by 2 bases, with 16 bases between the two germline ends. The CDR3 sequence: CSVSRVSLNTEAFF. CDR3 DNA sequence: TGCAGCGTAAGCAGGGTTAGCTTAAACACTGAAGCTTTCTTT.

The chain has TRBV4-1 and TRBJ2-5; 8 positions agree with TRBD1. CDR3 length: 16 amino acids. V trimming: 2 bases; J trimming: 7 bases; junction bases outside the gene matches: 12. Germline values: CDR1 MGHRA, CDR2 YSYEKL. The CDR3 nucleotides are TGCGCCAGCAGCCAATACGGACAGGGCCTGTCAAGGACCCAGTACTTC. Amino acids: CASSQYGQGLSRTQYF.

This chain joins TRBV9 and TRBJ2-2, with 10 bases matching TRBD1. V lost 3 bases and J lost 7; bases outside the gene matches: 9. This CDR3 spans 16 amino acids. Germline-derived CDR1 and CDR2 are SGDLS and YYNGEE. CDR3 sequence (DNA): TGTGCCAGCAGCGGGACAGGGGGGGTTGGTGACGGGGAGCTGTTTTTT. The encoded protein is CASSGTGGVGDGELFF.

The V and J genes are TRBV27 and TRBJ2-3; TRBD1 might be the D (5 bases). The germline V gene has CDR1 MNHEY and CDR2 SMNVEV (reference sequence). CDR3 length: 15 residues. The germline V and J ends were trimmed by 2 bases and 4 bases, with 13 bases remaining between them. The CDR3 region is CASSLKGRVADTQYF. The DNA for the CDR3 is TGTGCCAGCAGTTTAAAGGGCAGGGTAGCAGATACGCAGTATTTT.

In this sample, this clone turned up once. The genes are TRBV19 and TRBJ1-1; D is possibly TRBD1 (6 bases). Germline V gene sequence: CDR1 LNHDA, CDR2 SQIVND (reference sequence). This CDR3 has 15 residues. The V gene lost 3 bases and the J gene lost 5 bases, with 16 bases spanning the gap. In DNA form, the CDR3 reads TGTGCCAGTAGTATGGGGGCAACCTCTATAACTGAAGCTTTCTTT. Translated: CASSMGATSITEAFF.

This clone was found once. In nucleotides, the CDR3 is TGTGCCAGCAGCTTAGTGGCGAGACAGAAAACTAATGAAAAACTGTTTTTT. Amino acids: CASSLVARQKTNEKLFF. The chain recombines TRBV7-8 with TRBJ1-4; D might be TRBD1 (5 bases). CDR1 and CDR2 (germline): SGHVS, FQNEAQ. This CDR3 has 17 amino acids. V was clipped by 1 base and J by 1 base, with 13 bases between them.

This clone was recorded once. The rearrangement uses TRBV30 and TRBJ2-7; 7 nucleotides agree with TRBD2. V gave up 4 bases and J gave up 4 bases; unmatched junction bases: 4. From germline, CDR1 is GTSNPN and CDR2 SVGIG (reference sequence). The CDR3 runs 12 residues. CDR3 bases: TGTGCCTGGACTAGCGGTCCTTACGAGCAGTACTTC. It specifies CAWTSGPYEQYF.

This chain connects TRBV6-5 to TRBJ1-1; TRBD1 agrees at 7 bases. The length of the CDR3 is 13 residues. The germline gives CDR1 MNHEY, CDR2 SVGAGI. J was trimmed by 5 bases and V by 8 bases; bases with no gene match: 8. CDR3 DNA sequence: TGTGCCAGCCATAGGGGGCAGAGAACTGAAGCTTTCTTT. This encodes CASHRGQRTEAFF.

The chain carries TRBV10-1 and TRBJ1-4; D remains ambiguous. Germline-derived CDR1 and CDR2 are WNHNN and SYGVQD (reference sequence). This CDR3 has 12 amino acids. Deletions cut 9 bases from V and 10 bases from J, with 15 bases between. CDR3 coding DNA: TGCGCCAGGAAGAGTAATCCGAGAAAACTGTTTTTT. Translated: CARKSNPRKLFF.

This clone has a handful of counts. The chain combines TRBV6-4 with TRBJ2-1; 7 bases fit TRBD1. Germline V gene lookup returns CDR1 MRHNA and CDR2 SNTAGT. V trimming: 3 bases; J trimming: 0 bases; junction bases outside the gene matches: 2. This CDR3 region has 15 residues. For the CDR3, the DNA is TGTGCCAGCAGTGAGGCAGGGGGCTCCTACAATGAGCAGTTCTTC. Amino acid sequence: CASSEAGGSYNEQFF.

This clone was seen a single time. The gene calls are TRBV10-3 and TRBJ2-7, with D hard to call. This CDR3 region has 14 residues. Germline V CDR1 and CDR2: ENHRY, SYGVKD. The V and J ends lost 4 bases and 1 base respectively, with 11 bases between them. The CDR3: CAISGQDTSYEQYF. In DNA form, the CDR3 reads TGTGCCATCAGTGGGCAGGATACGTCCTACGAGCAGTACTTC.

In DNA form, the CDR3 reads TGTGCCAGCAGCTTAGGTACTTATGGCTACACCTTC. Protein sequence: CASSLGTYGYTF. The V and J genes are TRBV11-1 and TRBJ1-2; D is unresolved. Germline assignment: CDR1 SGHAT and CDR2 FQDESV (reference sequence). V was clipped by 1 base and J by 5 bases, with 5 bases between them. The CDR3 spans 12 residues.

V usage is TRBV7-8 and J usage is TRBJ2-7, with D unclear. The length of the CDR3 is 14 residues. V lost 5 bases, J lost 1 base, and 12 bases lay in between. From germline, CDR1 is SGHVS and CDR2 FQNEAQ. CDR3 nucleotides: TGTGCCAGCAGCCCACAGACACCGTCCTACGAGCAGTACTTC. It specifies CASSPQTPSYEQYF.

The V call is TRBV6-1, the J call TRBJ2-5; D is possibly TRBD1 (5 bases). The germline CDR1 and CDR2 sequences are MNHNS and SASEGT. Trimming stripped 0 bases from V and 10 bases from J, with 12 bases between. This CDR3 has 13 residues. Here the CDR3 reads CASSEAESQGQYF. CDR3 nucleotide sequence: TGTGCCAGCAGTGAAGCTGAGTCCCAGGGCCAGTACTTC.

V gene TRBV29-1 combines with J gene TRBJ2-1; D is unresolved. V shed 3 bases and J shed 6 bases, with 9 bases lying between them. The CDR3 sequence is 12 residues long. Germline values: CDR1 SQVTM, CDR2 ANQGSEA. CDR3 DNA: TGCAGCGTTGATTTTTTGGCCAATGAGCAGTTCTTC. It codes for CSVDFLANEQFF.

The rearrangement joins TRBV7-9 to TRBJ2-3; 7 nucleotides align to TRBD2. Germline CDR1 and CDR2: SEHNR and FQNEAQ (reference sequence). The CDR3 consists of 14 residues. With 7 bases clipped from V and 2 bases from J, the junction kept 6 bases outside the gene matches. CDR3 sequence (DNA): TGTGCCAGCAACTCCGGGGGGTACACAGATACGCAGTATTTT. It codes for CASNSGGYTDTQYF.

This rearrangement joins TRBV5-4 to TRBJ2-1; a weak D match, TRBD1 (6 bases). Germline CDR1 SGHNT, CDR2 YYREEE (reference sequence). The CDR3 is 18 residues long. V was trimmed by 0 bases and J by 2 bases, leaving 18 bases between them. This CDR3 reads CASSLVPGRGTAYNEQFF. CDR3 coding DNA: TGTGCCAGCAGCTTGGTCCCGGGCAGGGGAACAGCCTACAATGAGCAGTTCTTC.

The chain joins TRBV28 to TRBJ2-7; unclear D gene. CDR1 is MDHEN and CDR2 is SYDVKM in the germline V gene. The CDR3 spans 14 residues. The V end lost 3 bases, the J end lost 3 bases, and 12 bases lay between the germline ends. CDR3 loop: CASSFVLQSYEQYF. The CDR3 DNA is TGTGCCAGCAGTTTCGTCCTACAGAGCTACGAGCAGTACTTC. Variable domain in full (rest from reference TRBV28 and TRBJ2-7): DVKVTQSSRYLVKRTGEKVFLECVQDMDHENMFWYRQDPGLGLRLIYFSYDVKMKEKGDIPEGYSVSREKKERFSLILESASTNQTSMYLCASSFVLQSYEQYFGPGTRLTVT.

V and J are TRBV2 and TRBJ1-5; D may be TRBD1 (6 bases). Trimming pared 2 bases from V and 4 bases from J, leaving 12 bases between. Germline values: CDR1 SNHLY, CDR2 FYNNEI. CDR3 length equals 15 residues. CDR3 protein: CASSERAGANQPQHF. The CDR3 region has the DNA TGTGCCAGCAGTGAAAGGGCAGGGGCAAATCAGCCCCAGCATTTT. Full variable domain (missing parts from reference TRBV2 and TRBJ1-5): EPEVTQTPSHQVTQMGQEVILRCVPISNHLYFYWYRQILGQKVEFLVSFYNNEISEKSEIFDDQFSVERPDGSNFTLKIRSTKLEDSAMYFCASSERAGANQPQHFGDGTRLSIL.

For the CDR3, the DNA is TGTGCCACCAGCCGCCCTTATGAGCGCAAATACAATGAGCAGTTCTTC. Its protein product is CATSRPYERKYNEQFF. V and J are TRBV15 and TRBJ2-1; D remains unclear. The CDR3 covers 16 residues. Trimming left V 5 bases short and J 4 bases short, with 18 bases between. Per the germline V gene, CDR1 is LNHNV and CDR2 is YYDKDF (reference sequence).

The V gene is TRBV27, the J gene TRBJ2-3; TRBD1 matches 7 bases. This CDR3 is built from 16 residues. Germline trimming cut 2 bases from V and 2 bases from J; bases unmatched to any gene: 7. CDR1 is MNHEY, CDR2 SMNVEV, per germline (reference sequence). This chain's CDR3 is CASSLTPDRDTDTQYF. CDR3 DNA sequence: TGTGCCAGCAGTTTAACCCCCGACAGGGACACAGATACGCAGTATTTT.

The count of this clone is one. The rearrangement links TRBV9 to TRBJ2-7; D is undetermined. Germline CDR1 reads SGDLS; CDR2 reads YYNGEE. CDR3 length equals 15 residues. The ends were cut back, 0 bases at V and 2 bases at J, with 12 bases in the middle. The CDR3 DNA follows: TGTGCCAGCAGCGTAGGGCCGGCGGCGACCTACGAGCAGTACTTC. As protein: CASSVGPAATYEQYF.

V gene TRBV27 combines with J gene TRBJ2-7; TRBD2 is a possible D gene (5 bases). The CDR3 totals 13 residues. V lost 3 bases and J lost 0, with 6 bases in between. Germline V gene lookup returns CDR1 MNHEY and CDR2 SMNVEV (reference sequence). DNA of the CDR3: TGTGCCAGCAGTTTGGCGGGCTCCTACGAGCAGTACTTC. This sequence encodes CASSLAGSYEQYF.

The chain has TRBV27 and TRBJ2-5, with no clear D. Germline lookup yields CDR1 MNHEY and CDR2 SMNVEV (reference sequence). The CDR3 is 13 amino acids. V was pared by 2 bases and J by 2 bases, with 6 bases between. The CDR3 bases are TGTGCCAGCAGTTTAGACAAGCAAGAGACCCAGTACTTC. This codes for CASSLDKQETQYF.

CDR3 bases: TGTGCTAGTGGTCCAGGGGGGAGACCCTACAATGAGCAGTTCTTC. This codes for CASGPGGRPYNEQFF. The chain carries TRBV12-5 and TRBJ2-1, with a tentative D call TRBD1 (7 bases). The ends were cut back, 5 bases at V and 2 bases at J, with 13 bases in the middle. Germline loops: CDR1 LGHNT, CDR2 FRNRAP. The CDR3 is made up of 15 amino acids.

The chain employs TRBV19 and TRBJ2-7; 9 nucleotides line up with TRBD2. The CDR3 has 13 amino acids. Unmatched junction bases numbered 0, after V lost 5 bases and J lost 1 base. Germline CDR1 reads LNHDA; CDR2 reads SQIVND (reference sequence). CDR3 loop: CASSAGGSYEQYF. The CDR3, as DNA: TGTGCCAGTAGTGCGGGAGGGTCCTACGAGCAGTACTTC.

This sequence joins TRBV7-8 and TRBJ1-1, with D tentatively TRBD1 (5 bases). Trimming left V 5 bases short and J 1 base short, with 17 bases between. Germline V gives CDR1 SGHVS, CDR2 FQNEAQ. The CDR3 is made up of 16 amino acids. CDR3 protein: CASSPADRAPNTEAFF. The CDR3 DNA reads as TGTGCCAGCAGCCCCGCCGACAGAGCGCCGAACACTGAAGCTTTCTTT.

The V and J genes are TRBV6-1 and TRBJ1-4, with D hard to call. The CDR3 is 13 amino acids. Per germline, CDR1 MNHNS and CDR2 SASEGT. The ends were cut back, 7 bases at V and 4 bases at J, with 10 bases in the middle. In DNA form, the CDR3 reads TGTGCCAGCATGGGAGGCCTTAATGAAAAACTGTTTTTT. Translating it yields CASMGGLNEKLFF.

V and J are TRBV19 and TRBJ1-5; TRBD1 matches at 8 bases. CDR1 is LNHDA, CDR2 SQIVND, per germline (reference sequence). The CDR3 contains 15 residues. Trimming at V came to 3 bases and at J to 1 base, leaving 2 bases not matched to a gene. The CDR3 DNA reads TGTGCCAGTAGTATTGGACAGGGAAGCAATCAGCCCCAGCATTTT. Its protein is CASSIGQGSNQPQHF.